This TCR beta chain was captured in a study of radiation and T cells in renal cell carcinoma. The time point is: blood 2 weeks post-SBRT. Treatment: 15 Gy SBRT to primary tumor, nephrectomy 4 weeks later. This CDR3 region has 16 residues. Trimming took 1 base from V and 1 from J; bases not matched to a gene: 3. Germline CDR1 LNHDA, CDR2 SQIVND (reference sequence). This clone was seen a single time. Some clones are missing from TCRdb's copy, which holds only in-frame ones; the method was immunoSEQ multiplex PCR. The table shows more than 150,000 clones, with approximately 88% occurring only once. The clonotype comes from a woman in her 50s with renal cell carcinoma. The chain uses TRBV19 and TRBJ1-5; 8 nucleotides match TRBD1. Source: blood, taken from a patient whose treatment included radiotherapy and nephrectomy. DNA of the CDR3: TGTGCCAGTAGTATAGGGACAGGGCGAAGCAATCAGCCCCAGCATTTT. Residues: CASSIGTGRSNQPQHF.